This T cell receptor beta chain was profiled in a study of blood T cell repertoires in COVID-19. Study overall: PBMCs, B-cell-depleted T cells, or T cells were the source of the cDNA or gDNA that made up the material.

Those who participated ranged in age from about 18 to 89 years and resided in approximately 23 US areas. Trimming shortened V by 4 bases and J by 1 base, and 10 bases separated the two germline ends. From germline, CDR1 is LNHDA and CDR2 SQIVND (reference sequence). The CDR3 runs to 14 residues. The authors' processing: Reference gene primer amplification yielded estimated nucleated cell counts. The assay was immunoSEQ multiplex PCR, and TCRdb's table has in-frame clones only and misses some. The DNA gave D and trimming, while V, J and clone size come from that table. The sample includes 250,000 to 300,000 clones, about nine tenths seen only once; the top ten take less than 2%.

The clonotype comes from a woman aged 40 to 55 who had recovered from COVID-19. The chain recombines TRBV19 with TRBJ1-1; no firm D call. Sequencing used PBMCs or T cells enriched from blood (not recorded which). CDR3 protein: CASSNSGSNTEAFF. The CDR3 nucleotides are TGTGCCAGTAGTAACTCCGGGTCGAACACTGAAGCTTTCTTT.